The 28 T cell receptor beta chains presented below share a single source sample, sequenced in a study of brain T cells in children with intractable seizures. Noted time point: blood from clinic visit 5 months post-surgery; TSC patient then seizure free. The table came from immunoSEQ multiplex PCR; TCRdb's copy has only in-frame clones and leaves some out. The sample lists 300,000 to 400,000 clones; about 93% were seen once. The starting material was peripheral blood, obtained less than 6 months after surgery. Receptors originate from a boy under two years old with tuberous sclerosis and intractable seizures.

This clone was seen a handful of times. A junction boundary mismatches the germline segment, possibly from a read error. CDR3 sequence (DNA): TGTGCCAGCAGCACACCCCCGGTTCTGGGCTATACCTTC. This translates into CASSTPPVLGYTF. This chain links TRBV7-9 with TRBJ1-2, with D unclear. Per the germline V gene, CDR1 is SEHNR and CDR2 is FQNEAQ (reference sequence). This CDR3 is built from 13 residues. Combining the CDR3 with reference TRBV7-9 and TRBJ1-2 gives the whole variable domain DTGVSQNPRHKITKRGQNVTFRCDPISEHNRLYWYRQTLGQGPEFLTYFQNEAQLEKSRLLSDRFSAERPKGSFSTLEIQRTEQGDSAMYLCASSTPPVLGYTFGSGTRLTVV.

This chain uses TRBV6-4 with TRBJ1-1; D ambiguous. Germline assignment: CDR1 MRHNA and CDR2 SNTAGT. V lost 0 bases and J 5 bases, leaving 10 bases between the germline ends. This CDR3 comprises 14 residues. As DNA, the CDR3 is TGTGCCAGCAGTGACTCGAGCCTAGGTACTGAAGCTTTCTTT. It codes for CASSDSSLGTEAFF.

The chain has TRBV4-2 and TRBJ2-6; D not certain. The V end was cut by 0 bases, the J end by 0 bases, with 15 bases between. This CDR3 has 19 residues. Looked up from germline, CDR1 is LGHNA and CDR2 is YNFKEQ. The CDR3 is CASSQEDYILHSGANVLTF. Written as DNA, the CDR3 is TGTGCCAGCAGCCAAGAGGATTACATCCTACACTCTGGGGCCAACGTCCTGACTTTC.

This clone was recorded a few times. The gene calls are TRBV6-5 and TRBJ2-7, with 8 bases aligning to TRBD1. The CDR3 is 14 residues long. V was clipped by 6 bases and J by 1 base; unmatched bases: 5. CDR1 is MNHEY, CDR2 SVGAGI, per germline. The CDR3 is CASSGQGPSYEQYF. The CDR3 coding sequence is TGTGCCAGCAGCGGACAGGGTCCGTCCTACGAGCAGTACTTC.

This clone was seen only once. The V and J genes are TRBV12-5 and TRBJ1-5; the match to TRBD1 covers 9 bases. Losses at the gene ends were 2 bases for V and 7 bases for J; bases not matched to a gene: 12. The length of the CDR3 is 17 residues. Germline V gene sequence: CDR1 LGHNT, CDR2 FRNRAP. CDR3 bases: TGTGCTAGTGGTTTGTATTCAAGGGACAGGGTAGAACAGCCCCAGCATTTT. This codes for CASGLYSRDRVEQPQHF. The entire variable domain, with the rest obtained from reference TRBV12-5 and TRBJ1-5, is as follows: DARVTQTPRHKVTEMGQEVTMRCQPILGHNTVFWYRQTMMQGLELLAYFRNRAPLDDSGMPKDRFSAEMPDATLATLKIQPSEPRDSAVYFCASGLYSRDRVEQPQHFGDGTRLSIL.

The rearrangement joins TRBV28 to TRBJ2-7; D unresolved. Trimming cost V 3 bases and J 5 bases, with 14 bases left between them. CDR1 MDHEN and CDR2 SYDVKM come from the germline V gene. This CDR3 region has 14 residues. As DNA, the CDR3 is TGTGCCAGCAGTTTTTTGTCCTATGTTGACGAGCAGTACTTC. It translates to CASSFLSYVDEQYF.

For the CDR3, the DNA is TGTGCCAGCAGTGCAGGGGCCGGGGAGCTGTTTTTT. This translates into CASSAGAGELFF. V usage is TRBV12-3 or TRBV12-4 and J usage is TRBJ2-2; D perhaps matches TRBD1 (6 bases). The CDR3 sequence is 12 residues long. The V end lost 5 bases, the J end lost 6 bases, and 7 bases lay between the germline ends.

The V call is TRBV30, the J call TRBJ2-4; no clear D gene. V lost 4 bases and J lost 3, with 13 bases in between. The germline gives CDR1 GTSNPN, CDR2 SVGIG (reference sequence). The CDR3 runs 14 residues. The chain's CDR3 is CAWTVGVGKNIQYF. DNA of the CDR3: TGTGCCTGGACCGTAGGCGTAGGCAAAAACATTCAGTACTTC.

This clone was counted between two and nine times. CDR3 sequence: CASSQLTDYEQYF. For the CDR3, the DNA is TGTGCCAGCAGCCAGCTGACAGACTACGAGCAGTACTTC. The chain has TRBV14 and TRBJ2-7, with D maybe TRBD1 (5 bases). The ends were cut back, 3 bases at V and 3 bases at J, with 9 bases in the middle. CDR1 and CDR2 (germline): SGHDN, FVKESK. This CDR3 comprises 13 residues. The full variable domain, with the rest looked up from reference TRBV14 and TRBJ2-7, is EAGVTQFPSHSVIEKGQTVTLRCDPISGHDNLYWYRRVMGKEIKFLLHFVKESKQDESGMPNNRFLAERTGGTYSTLKVQPAELEDSGVYFCASSQLTDYEQYFGPGTRLTVT.

The chain is built from TRBV4-1 and TRBJ2-2, with D perhaps matching TRBD2 (6 bases). Germline-derived CDR1 and CDR2 are MGHRA and YSYEKL. This CDR3 has 15 amino acids. V was clipped by 3 bases and J by 1 base, with 9 bases between them. The chain's CDR3 is CASSHRAGNTGELFF. The CDR3 region has the DNA TGCGCCAGCAGCCACCGAGCGGGGAACACCGGGGAGCTGTTTTTT.

The rearrangement joins TRBV30 to TRBJ2-7; 9 bases fit TRBD1. This CDR3 is built from 17 residues. Germline V CDR1 and CDR2: GTSNPN, SVGIG (reference sequence). V shed 1 base, J shed 3 bases, and the junction held 13 bases outside the gene matches. In DNA, the CDR3 is TGTGCCTGGAGTGGGACAGGGGATTCTGTGCGGAGCTACGAGCAGTACTTC. Its protein is CAWSGTGDSVRSYEQYF.

The chain is built from TRBV5-1 and TRBJ1-1; D might be TRBD1 (5 bases). The CDR3 runs to 15 residues. The V end was cut by 4 bases, the J end by 1 base, with 14 bases between. CDR1 SGHRS and CDR2 YFSETQ come from the germline V gene. In DNA form, the CDR3 reads TGCGCCAGCAGCCACCCGGGGGACGGGAACACTGAAGCTTTCTTT. Translation gives CASSHPGDGNTEAFF.

This clone is a singleton in its sample. The rearrangement joins TRBV6-6 to TRBJ1-6; no reliable D call. Trimming removed 2 bases at V and 10 bases at J, with 18 bases between. In germline, CDR1 is MNHNY, CDR2 SVGAGI (reference sequence). The CDR3 consists of 16 residues. In DNA, the CDR3 is TGTGCCAGCAGTTACCGGTCCCCAGGCGAGGGATCACCCCTCCACTTT. Residues: CASSYRSPGEGSPLHF.

The chain recombines TRBV5-8 with TRBJ1-5, with D possibly TRBD1 on 5 matching bases. The CDR3 consists of 15 residues. CDR1 and CDR2 (germline): SGHTS, YDEGEE. V lost 4 bases and J lost 6, with 17 bases in between. The CDR3 is CASSQGWGERQPQHF. The CDR3 region has the DNA TGTGCCAGCAGCCAAGGCTGGGGGGAACGTCAGCCCCAGCATTTT.

The chain combines TRBV3-1 (or the pseudogene TRBV3-2) with TRBJ2-1; 8 nucleotides agree with TRBD2. Germline V lookup: CDR1 LGHDT, CDR2 YNNKEL (reference sequence). V lost 1 base, J lost 7 bases, and 9 bases stayed unmatched. There are 16 residues in the CDR3. CDR3 coding DNA: TGTGCCAGCAGCCAAGTTTACCAGCGGGAGTTGAATGAGCAGTTCTTC. Translated: CASSQVYQRELNEQFF.

The rearrangement uses TRBV29-1 and TRBJ2-3; 7 bases line up with TRBD1. Trimming cost V 6 bases and J 2 bases; bases outside gene matches: 11. The CDR3 is made up of 15 amino acids. The V gene's germline CDR1 is SQVTM and CDR2 ANQGSEA. For the CDR3, the DNA is TGCAGCGTCGATGACAGGGCGAAATCCACAGATACGCAGTATTTT. It specifies CSVDDRAKSTDTQYF.

This chain links TRBV12-3 or TRBV12-4 with TRBJ1-1; no reliable D call. There are 13 residues in the CDR3. The V gene lost 5 bases and the J gene lost 4 bases, with 11 bases spanning the gap. The CDR3 here is CASSADGGTEAFF. In DNA, the CDR3 is TGTGCCAGCAGTGCGGACGGAGGCACTGAAGCTTTCTTT.

V is TRBV3-1 (or the pseudogene TRBV3-2) and J is TRBJ2-2, with 9 bases fitting TRBD2. Germline assignment: CDR1 LGHDT and CDR2 YNNKEL (reference sequence). V lost 4 bases, J lost 6 bases, and 9 bases stayed unmatched. CDR3 length: 16 residues. The CDR3 protein is CASSRPSGGRPGELFF. CDR3 sequence (DNA): TGTGCCAGCAGCCGTCCCAGCGGGGGGCGCCCCGGGGAGCTGTTTTTT.

The chain couples TRBV27 to TRBJ2-2, with a possible D match to TRBD2 (6 bases). Per the germline V gene, CDR1 is MNHEY and CDR2 is SMNVEV (reference sequence). This CDR3 spans 15 amino acids. V was clipped by 3 bases and J by 0 bases, with 8 bases between them. CDR3 nucleotide sequence: TGTGCCAGCAGTTTGGGCGGGACGAACACCGGGGAGCTGTTTTTT. It specifies CASSLGGTNTGELFF.

As DNA, the CDR3 is TGCGCCAGCAGCTTGGTAAGAGTAAACACTGAAGCTTTCTTT. Protein sequence: CASSLVRVNTEAFF. This chain uses TRBV5-1 with TRBJ1-1; D gene ambiguous. The germline gives CDR1 SGHRS, CDR2 YFSETQ. With 0 bases removed from V and 2 bases from J, the gap between germline ends came to 8 bases. The CDR3 loop spans 14 amino acids.

This sequence joins TRBV29-1 and TRBJ1-2; weak D call: TRBD1 (5 bases). Per the germline V gene, CDR1 is SQVTM and CDR2 is ANQGSEA. Trimming stripped 2 bases from V and 1 base from J, with 11 bases between. The CDR3 has 14 amino acids. The CDR3 DNA reads TGCAGCGTTGAATTATACGACAGTAACTATGGCTACACCTTC. Its translation: CSVELYDSNYGYTF.

This clone was recorded only once. The rearrangement joins TRBV6-1 to TRBJ1-6; unclear D gene. The CDR3 runs 16 residues. The V gene's germline CDR1 is MNHNS and CDR2 SASEGT. The V end lost 4 bases, the J end lost 5 bases, and 15 bases lay between the germline ends. CDR3 loop: CASSGGGRANNSPLHF. The CDR3 DNA is TGTGCCAGCAGTGGGGGAGGCAGAGCGAATAATTCACCCCTCCACTTT.

On this clone: Because the CDR3's place on the DNA is in doubt, the DNA is left out and the CDR3 is given as listed by TCRdb. The gene calls are TRBV7-5 and TRBJ2-1; TRBD2 was called by the table and not checked on the DNA. TRBV7-5 is a documented pseudogene. A total of 17 residues make up the CDR3, ends included. The CDR3 loop is CARSPWASGTRLNEQFF.

This rearrangement joins TRBV5-6 to TRBJ1-5, with D tentatively TRBD1 (6 bases). Germline V gene lookup returns CDR1 SGHDT and CDR2 YYEEEE. V gave up 4 bases and J gave up 3 bases, with 8 bases separating them. The CDR3 has 13 residues. The CDR3 reads CASSQGINQPQHF. The CDR3 nucleotides are TGTGCCAGCAGCCAGGGGATCAATCAGCCCCAGCATTTT.

The genes are TRBV7-8 and TRBJ2-7, with D tentatively TRBD1 (5 bases). The CDR3 covers 17 residues. V was shortened by 2 bases and J by 2 bases, with 19 bases between the two germline ends. The germline CDR1 and CDR2 sequences are SGHVS and FQNEAQ. The CDR3: CASSLLQDNSPPYEQYF. In DNA form, the CDR3 reads TGTGCCAGCAGCTTACTTCAGGACAACTCTCCCCCCTACGAGCAGTACTTC. Full variable domain (rest looked up from reference TRBV7-8 and TRBJ2-7): GAGVSQSPRYKVAKRGQDVALRCDPISGHVSLFWYQQALGQGPEFLTYFQNEAQLDKSGLPSDRFFAERPEGSVSTLKIQRTQQEDSAVYLCASSLLQDNSPPYEQYFGPGTRLTVT.

The chain's CDR3 is CASSNTGWRNSPLHF. The CDR3 DNA reads TGTGCCAGCAGTAACACAGGGTGGCGTAATTCACCCCTCCACTTT. V gene TRBV6-5 combines with J gene TRBJ1-6; a possible D gene is TRBD1 (6 bases). The CDR3 contains 15 residues. Deletions cut 5 bases from V and 6 bases from J, with 14 bases between. CDR1 is MNHEY, CDR2 SVGAGI, per germline.

The chain combines TRBV13 with TRBJ1-6, with D possibly being TRBD1 (5 bases). V dropped 3 bases and J dropped 8 bases, with 8 bases sitting between them. Germline CDR1 and CDR2: PRHDT and FYEKMQ (reference sequence). The CDR3 totals 13 residues. The CDR3, as DNA: TGTGCCAGCAGCTTTTTGGGGGATTCACCCCTCCACTTT. It translates to CASSFLGDSPLHF.

CDR3 sequence: CSVETLAKNIQYF. Written as DNA, the CDR3 is TGCAGCGTTGAAACCTTAGCCAAAAACATTCAGTACTTC. The V gene is TRBV29-1, the J gene TRBJ2-4; D is ambiguous. Germline CDR1 reads SQVTM; CDR2 reads ANQGSEA. V shed 2 bases and J shed 0 bases, with 5 bases lying between them. The CDR3 has 13 residues. Complete variable domain (other parts from reference TRBV29-1 and TRBJ2-4): SAVISQKPSRDICQRGTSLTIQCQVDSQVTMMFWYRQQPGQSLTLIATANQGSEATYESGFVIDKFPISRPNLTFSTLTVSNMSPEDSSIYLCSVETLAKNIQYFGAGTRLSVL.